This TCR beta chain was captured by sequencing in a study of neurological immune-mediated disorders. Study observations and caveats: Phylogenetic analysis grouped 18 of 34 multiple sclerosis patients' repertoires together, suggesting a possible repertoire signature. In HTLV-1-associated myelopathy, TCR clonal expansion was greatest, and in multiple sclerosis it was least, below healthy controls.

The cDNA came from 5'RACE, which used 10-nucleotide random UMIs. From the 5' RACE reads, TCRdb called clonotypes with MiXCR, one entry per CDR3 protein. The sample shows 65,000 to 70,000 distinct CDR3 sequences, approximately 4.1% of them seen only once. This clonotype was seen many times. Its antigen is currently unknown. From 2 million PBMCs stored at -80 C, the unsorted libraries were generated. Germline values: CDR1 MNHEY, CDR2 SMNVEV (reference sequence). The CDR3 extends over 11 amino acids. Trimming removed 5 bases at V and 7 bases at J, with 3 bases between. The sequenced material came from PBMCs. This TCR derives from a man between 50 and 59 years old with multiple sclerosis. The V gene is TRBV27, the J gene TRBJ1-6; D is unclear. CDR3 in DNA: TGTGCCAGCAGTGAGAATTCACCCCTCCACTTT. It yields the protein CASSENSPLHF.